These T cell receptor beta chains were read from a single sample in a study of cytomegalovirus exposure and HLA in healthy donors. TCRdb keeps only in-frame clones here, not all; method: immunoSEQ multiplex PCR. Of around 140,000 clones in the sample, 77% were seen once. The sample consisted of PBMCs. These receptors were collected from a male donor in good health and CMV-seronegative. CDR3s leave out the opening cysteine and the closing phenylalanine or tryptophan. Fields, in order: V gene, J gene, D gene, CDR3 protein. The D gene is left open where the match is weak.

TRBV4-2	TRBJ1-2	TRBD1	ASSQSGGLGYGYT
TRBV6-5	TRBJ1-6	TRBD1	ASSYSLDRGSPLH
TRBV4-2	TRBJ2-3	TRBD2	ASSQVRGGRDTQY
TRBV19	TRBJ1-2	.	ASSYPSAGDVYGYT
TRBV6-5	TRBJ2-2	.	ASSERSITGELF
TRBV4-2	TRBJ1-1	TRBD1	ASSQPRTGRGTEAF
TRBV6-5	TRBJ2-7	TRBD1	ASSYSGGPYEQY
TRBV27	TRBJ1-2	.	ASSSGVGGYT
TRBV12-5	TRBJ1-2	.	ASGQYGYT
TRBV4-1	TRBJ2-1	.	ASSQDHRTNSYNEQF
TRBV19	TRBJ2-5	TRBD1	ASSDRGLETQY
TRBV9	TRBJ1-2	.	ASSVDDRGYT
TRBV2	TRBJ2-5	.	ASRVAPERETQY
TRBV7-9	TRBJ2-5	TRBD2	ASSWVPGLVPETQY
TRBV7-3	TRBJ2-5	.	ASSLNPGKETQY
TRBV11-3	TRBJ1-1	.	ASTWGGPGVGAEAF